This T cell receptor (beta chain) derives from a study of identical twins. From the 5' RACE reads, TCRdb called clonotypes with MiXCR, one entry per CDR3 protein. The profile shows hundreds of thousands of distinct CDR3 sequences, 21% of them singletons. V was shortened by 3 bases and J by 3 bases, with 12 bases between the two germline ends. Germline CDR1 MNHEY, CDR2 SVGEGT. This CDR3 has 14 residues. In regard to this clonotype: As yet, its antigen is unknown.

Findings and caveats of the study: Cord blood beta clonotypes that were abundant carried fewer insertions, and memory repertoires showed no such trend.

All of the donors were Caucasians in good health. These data also formed part of another study, on T cells expressing NK-cell markers.

The receptor's source is a woman in her late teens or twenties in good health. The specimen sequenced was PBMCs. V usage is TRBV6-2 or TRBV6-3 and J usage is TRBJ2-7; the D gene is possibly TRBD1 (6 bases). The CDR3 reads CASSYIRGDYEQYF. The CDR3 DNA follows: TGTGCCAGCAGTTATATCAGGGGCGACTACGAGCAGTACTTC.